These 15 T cell receptor beta chains were sequenced from one sample in a study of T cells in Graves' hyperthyroidism and ophthalmopathy. There were TCR beta CDR3 regions amplified from RNA transcripts. HTBI primers were employed in a first-round RT-PCR of the TCR CDR3. TCRdb analysed the multiplex PCR reads with MiXCR anew, one entry per CDR3 protein. The sample lists around 340,000 distinct CDR3 sequences, about a sixth occurring once. Source material: blood. The receptors originated from a woman in her twenties or thirties with Graves' hyperthyroidism that later progressed to Graves' ophthalmopathy.

The V gene is TRBV3-1, the J gene TRBJ2-2, with 8 bases matching TRBD1. V was clipped by 7 bases and J by 4 bases; unmatched bases: 11. Germline CDR1 LGHDT, CDR2 YNNKEL (reference sequence). CDR3 length: 16 residues. The DNA of the CDR3 is TGTGCCAGCAAAAAATTTGGACAGGGCACCACCGGGGAGCTGTTTTTT. It encodes CASKKFGQGTTGELFF.

Many counts were recorded for this clonotype. The genes are TRBV2 and TRBJ2-6, with D possibly matching TRBD2 (6 bases). CDR1 is SNHLY and CDR2 is FYNNEI in the germline V gene. Trimming took off 6 bases at V and 0 bases at J, with 15 bases between the two ends. CDR3 size: 17 residues. In DNA form, the CDR3 reads TGTGCCAGCAGAATAAGGGACTCTCGCTCTGGGGCCAACGTCCTGACTTTC. It codes for CASRIRDSRSGANVLTF. Full variable domain (outside the CDR3, taken from reference TRBV2 and TRBJ2-6): EPEVTQTPSHQVTQMGQEVILRCVPISNHLYFYWYRQILGQKVEFLVSFYNNEISEKSEIFDDQFSVERPDGSNFTLKIRSTKLEDSAMYFCASRIRDSRSGANVLTFGAGSRLTVL.

This clonotype was detected ten times or more. V gene TRBV30 combines with J gene TRBJ2-1; D not resolved. CDR1 is GTSNPN, CDR2 SVGIG, per germline (reference sequence). V lost 0 bases, J lost 5 bases, and 14 bases lay in between. CDR3 length equals 15 residues. The CDR3 region is CAWSVSFLRDNEQFF. For the CDR3, the DNA is TGTGCCTGGAGTGTTTCCTTCCTTCGGGACAATGAGCAGTTCTTC.

This clonotype appeared a few times. A read error may account for a junction end that differs from germline. This sequence joins TRBV27 and TRBJ2-1; weak D call: TRBD1 (5 bases). CDR1 and CDR2 (germline): MNHEY, SMNVEV (reference sequence). The CDR3 sequence is 17 residues long. CDR3 DNA: TGTGCCAGCAGTTTAGGTGCAGGGCCCTCCTCCTACAATGAGCAGTCCTTC. Translating it yields CASSLGAGPSSYNEQSF.

Details on this clonotype: This may stem from a read error, because a much larger clone lies one nucleotide away. This chain connects TRBV28 to TRBJ2-7; D is possibly TRBD1 (6 bases). The CDR3 extends over 16 amino acids. CDR1 and CDR2 (germline): MDHEN, SYDVKM. Trimming removed 4 bases at V and 3 bases at J, with 19 bases between. The CDR3 DNA sequence: TGTGCCAGCAGTTCGACACCACAGGGTCTGAGCTACGAGCAGTACTTC. Translated, it gives CASSSTPQGLSYEQYF.

The J gene is TRBJ2-3, the V gene TRBV24-1; D is possibly TRBD2 (5 bases). The V end lost 2 bases, the J end lost 0 bases, and 11 bases lay between the germline ends. Germline-derived CDR1 and CDR2 are KGHDR and SFDVKD. The CDR3 is 16 amino acids. Written as DNA, the CDR3 is TGTGCCACCAGTGATTCCCTGCGGACTAGCACAGATACGCAGTATTTT. Translating gives CATSDSLRTSTDTQYF.

The chain recombines TRBV12-3 or TRBV12-4 with TRBJ2-1, with TRBD2 matching 10 bases. After removal of 7 bases from V and 3 bases from J, the junction contained 12 bases not matched to a gene. The length of the CDR3 is 17 residues. CDR3 loop: CASTYSSGRGLYNEQFF. The CDR3 DNA follows: TGTGCCAGCACCTACTCTAGCGGGAGAGGCCTCTACAATGAGCAGTTCTTC.

This clonotype was seen more than once but under ten times. The chain employs TRBV6-1 and TRBJ2-1, with D maybe TRBD2 (5 bases). In germline, CDR1 is MNHNS, CDR2 SASEGT. This CDR3 has 16 amino acids. The V end was cut by 5 bases, the J end by 2 bases, with 16 bases between. The chain's CDR3 is CASSWVTKGPYNEQFF. Here the CDR3 DNA reads TGTGCCAGCAGTTGGGTGACTAAAGGGCCCTACAATGAGCAGTTCTTC.

This clonotype was seen at least ten times. The gene calls are TRBV12-3 or TRBV12-4 and TRBJ2-2; D is uncertain. The CDR3 spans 13 residues. Trimming stripped 6 bases from V and 4 bases from J, with 9 bases between. This CDR3 reads CASRITTTGELFF. For the CDR3, the DNA is TGTGCCAGCAGAATTACTACCACCGGGGAGCTGTTTTTT.

The DNA for the CDR3 is TGTGCCAGCAGCAACCGGACTAGCGGGAGGCTTACGCAGTATTTT. Translated: CASSNRTSGRLTQYF. The chain is built from TRBV27 and TRBJ2-3; 14 bases line up with TRBD2. Trimming at V came to 6 bases and at J to 8 bases, leaving 7 bases not matched to a gene. This CDR3 comprises 15 residues. In germline, CDR1 is MNHEY, CDR2 SMNVEV (reference sequence).

The chain is built from TRBV19 and TRBJ2-2; D unclear. The CDR3 has 14 residues. Germline values: CDR1 LNHDA, CDR2 SQIVND (reference sequence). V was trimmed by 3 bases and J by 3 bases, leaving 8 bases between them. CDR3 nucleotide sequence: TGTGCCAGTAGTATTGGCCAGTACACCGGGGAGCTGTTTTTT. This sequence encodes CASSIGQYTGELFF.

There are many counts of this clonotype. The chain carries TRBV6-6 and TRBJ1-5; the D gene is possibly TRBD1 (5 bases). Trimming stripped 0 bases from V and 5 bases from J, with 5 bases between. The germline V gene has CDR1 MNHNY and CDR2 SVGAGI (reference sequence). The CDR3 totals 13 residues. The CDR3: CASSYSGDQPQHF. CDR3 bases: TGTGCCAGCAGTTACTCGGGGGATCAGCCCCAGCATTTT.

This clonotype appeared a few times. This chain connects TRBV20-1 to TRBJ2-7; tentatively, D is TRBD2 (6 bases). CDR3 length: 14 amino acids. CDR1 is DFQATT, CDR2 SNEGSKA, per germline (reference sequence). Trimming cost V 3 bases and J 6 bases, with 18 bases left between them. CDR3 nucleotide sequence: TGCAGTGCTAGGCGGGGACCCCCCGACGGCGAGCAGTACTTC. It yields the protein CSARRGPPDGEQYF.

This clonotype was observed at least ten times. The chain has TRBV12-3 or TRBV12-4 and TRBJ2-7; D is ambiguous. This CDR3 comprises 11 residues. Trimming took 3 bases from V and 5 from J, leaving 5 bases between them. CDR3 sequence reads: CASSFSNEQYF. CDR3 sequence (DNA): TGTGCCAGCAGTTTTAGCAACGAGCAGTACTTC.

This clonotype was observed many times. The gene calls are TRBV7-2 and TRBJ2-7; tentative D call: TRBD2 (5 bases). Germline-derived CDR1 and CDR2 are SGHTA and FQGNSA. Deletions cut 5 bases from V and 6 bases from J, with 20 bases between. The CDR3 totals 15 residues. The CDR3: CASSLPRGSRREQYF. The CDR3, as DNA: TGTGCCAGCAGCCTCCCTCGTGGGAGTCGACGCGAGCAGTACTTC. The variable domain in full, completed from reference TRBV7-2 and TRBJ2-7, reads GAGVSQSPSNKVTEKGKDVELRCDPISGHTALYWYRQSLGQGLEFLIYFQGNSAPDKSGLPSDRFSAERTGGSVSTLTIQRTQQEDSAVYLCASSLPRGSRREQYFGPGTRLTVT.